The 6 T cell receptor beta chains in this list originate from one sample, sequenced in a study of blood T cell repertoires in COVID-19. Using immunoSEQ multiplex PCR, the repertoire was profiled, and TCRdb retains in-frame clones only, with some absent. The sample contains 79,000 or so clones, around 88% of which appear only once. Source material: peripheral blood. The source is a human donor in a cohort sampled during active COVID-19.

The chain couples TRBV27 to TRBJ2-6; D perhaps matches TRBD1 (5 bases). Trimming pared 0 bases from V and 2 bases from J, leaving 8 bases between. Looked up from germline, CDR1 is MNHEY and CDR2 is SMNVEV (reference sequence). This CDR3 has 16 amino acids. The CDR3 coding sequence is TGTGCCAGCAGTTTATCGGTAGGGGCTGGGGCCAACGTCCTGACTTTC. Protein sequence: CASSLSVGAGANVLTF.

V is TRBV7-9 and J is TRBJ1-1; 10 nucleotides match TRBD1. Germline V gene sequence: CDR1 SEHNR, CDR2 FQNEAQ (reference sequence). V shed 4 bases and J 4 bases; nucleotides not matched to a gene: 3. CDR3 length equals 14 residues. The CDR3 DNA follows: TGTGCCAGCAGCTACCGGACAGGGGGCACTGAAGCTTTCTTT. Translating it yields CASSYRTGGTEAFF.

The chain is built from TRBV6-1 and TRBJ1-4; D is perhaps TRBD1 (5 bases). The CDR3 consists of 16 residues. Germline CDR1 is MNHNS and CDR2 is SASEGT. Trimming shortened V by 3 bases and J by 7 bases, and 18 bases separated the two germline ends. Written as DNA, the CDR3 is TGTGCCAGCAGTGATCCCGGACAAGTTCACGGTGAAAAACTGTTTTTT. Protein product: CASSDPGQVHGEKLFF.

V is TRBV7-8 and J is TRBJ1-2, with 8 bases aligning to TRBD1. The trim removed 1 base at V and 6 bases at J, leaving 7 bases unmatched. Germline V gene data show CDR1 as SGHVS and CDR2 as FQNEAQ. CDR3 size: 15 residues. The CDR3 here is CASSLEPTGEDGYTF. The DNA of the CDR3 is TGTGCCAGCAGCTTAGAACCGACAGGGGAGGATGGCTACACCTTC.

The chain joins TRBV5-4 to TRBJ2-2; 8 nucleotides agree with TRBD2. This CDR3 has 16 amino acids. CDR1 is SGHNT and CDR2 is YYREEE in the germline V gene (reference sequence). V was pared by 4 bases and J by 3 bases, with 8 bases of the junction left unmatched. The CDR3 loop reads CASSPGTGRDTGELFF. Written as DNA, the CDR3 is TGTGCCAGCAGCCCTGGGACCGGGAGGGACACCGGGGAGCTGTTTTTT.

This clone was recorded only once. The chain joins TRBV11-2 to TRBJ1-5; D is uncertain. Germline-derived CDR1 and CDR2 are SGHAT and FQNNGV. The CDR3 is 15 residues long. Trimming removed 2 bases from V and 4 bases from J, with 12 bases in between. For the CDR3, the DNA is TGTGCCAGCAGCTTACAGGCCGCAAGGAATCAGCCCCAGCATTTT. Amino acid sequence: CASSLQAARNQPQHF.